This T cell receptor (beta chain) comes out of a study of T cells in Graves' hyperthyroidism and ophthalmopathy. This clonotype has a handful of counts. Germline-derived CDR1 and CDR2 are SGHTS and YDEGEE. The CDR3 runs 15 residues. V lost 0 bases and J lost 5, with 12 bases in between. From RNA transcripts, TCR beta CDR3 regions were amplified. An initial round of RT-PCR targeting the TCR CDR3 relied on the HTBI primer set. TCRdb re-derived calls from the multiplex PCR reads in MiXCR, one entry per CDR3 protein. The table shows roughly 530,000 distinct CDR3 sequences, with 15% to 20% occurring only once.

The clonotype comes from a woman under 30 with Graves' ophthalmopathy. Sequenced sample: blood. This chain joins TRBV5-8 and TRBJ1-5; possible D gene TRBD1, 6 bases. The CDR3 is CASSLGTVGDQPQHF. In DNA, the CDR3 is TGTGCCAGCAGCTTGGGGACAGTAGGCGATCAGCCCCAGCATTTT.